This T cell receptor (beta chain) was obtained from a study of shared T cell receptors in the human thymus (TCRdb year 2021). A note on the overall study: The study investigated the way shared, self-reactive T-cell receptor alpha chains are produced in the human thymus.

Counted from cysteine to phenylalanine, this CDR3 has 19 amino acids. The sequence is cut down to CDR3 DNA, 57 bases in frame from base 1. V gives up 2 bases and J gives up 1 base, and the segment between their germline ends measures 23 bases. Sequences MNHNS (CDR1) and SASEGT (CDR2) are obtained from the germline V gene. The method was the immunoSEQ multiplex PCR assay. TCRdb retrieved this table from immuneACCESS and kept in-frame rearrangements only. Not all clones are present; in checked studies, unresolved V genes account for under half, and no reason is known for the remainder. The sample table contains some 640,000 clones; only one count was recorded for over 75% of them. The top ten clones comprise roughly 0.0089% of the sample. A note on this clone: Its antigen remains unidentified. Base qualities were left out, and no much larger clone turns up one base away.

This sample also belongs to another study, concerning human thymus T cells. The second study's paper adds: The donors were immunologically healthy infants in Finland who had open corrective cardiac surgery for congenital heart defects. Thymus tissue was collected as surgical resects that were removed during corrective cardiac surgery. Biased V and J gene segment usage appeared to be present in both thymic and peripheral blood repertoires. The related research found that thymic TCR repertoires overlapped highly between unrelated individuals. The study characterized TCR alpha and beta repertoires from seven to nine infant thymus samples and a few related peripheral blood samples. Donor ages ranged from about 7 to 244 days, and the cohort comprised about six male and a couple of female infants. Thymocytes were released mechanically from tissue and stored at -70 °C as pellets of 10-30 million cells. Genomic DNA was extracted from frozen cell pellets with a QIAsymphony instrument. TCRB and TCRAD loci were amplified from a standardized quantity of quality-controlled genomic DNA using the immunoSEQ multiplex PCR assay. The amplicons spanned the V(D)J region and were long enough to cover the CDR3 and allow V and J genes to be identified. Amplicon sequencing was performed on an Illumina platform through the commercial immunoSEQ service. Primer bias and sequencing errors were corrected using previously described methods, and TCRAD and TCRB definitions followed the IMGT database. immunoSEQ Analyzer 3.0 and VDJTools were used for repertoire analysis, which covered basic statistics, V/J segment usage, diversity estimates, rarefaction and pairwise overlap. Chao1, ChaoE, Efron-Thisted, Shannon and inverse Simpson indices were used to estimate diversity, which was also estimated on datasets down-sampled to the smallest sample. For repertoire overlap, CDR3 nucleotide sequence, V gene and J gene had to match strictly, and clustering was done by Jaccard-based multidimensional scaling. On average, thymus samples yielded roughly 770,000 unique TCRB clonotypes, whereas blood samples yielded roughly 80,000.

Sequencing was carried out using thymocytes. The TCR sequence derives from a boy in the first two years of life with a congenital heart defect. Donor details come from another sample of the same person, matched by shared clones. Recombination connected TRBV6-1 to TRBJ1-1, and the D gene may be TRBD1, 6 bases matching. The CDR3: CASSERGLQGRNWNTEAFF. The base sequence is TGTGCCAGCAGTGAAAGGGGGTTGCAGGGGAGAAACTGGAACACTGAAGCTTTCTTT.